This is a list of T cell receptor beta chains from one sample in a study of breast tumors, draining lymph nodes, adjacent tissues. MiXCR was run by TCRdb on the multiplex PCR reads, yielding one entry per CDR3 protein. The sample lists 140,000 to 150,000 distinct CDR3 sequences; approximately 30% were seen once. Source material: axillary lymph node tissue. Source of these receptors: a female donor with breast cancer. Some clones in this sample may be carry-over from other donors' samples. Both conserved end residues are part of each CDR3. Each record gives: J gene, V gene, D gene, clone size, CDR3 protein, CDR3 DNA. D genes are given only for firm matches. Not every row has a clone size; where given, it reads once, few, many or a size class.

J gene: TRBJ1-5
V gene: TRBV6-6
D gene: NA
clone size: few
CDR3 protein: CASSYNLGGGDQPQHF
CDR3 DNA: TGTGCCAGCAGTTATAACTTGGGGGGGGGGGATCAGCCCCAGCATTTT

J gene: TRBJ2-4
V gene: TRBV3-1
D gene: NA
clone size: NA
CDR3 protein: CASSQDPNSGLAKNIQYF
CDR3 DNA: TGTGCCAGCAGCCAAGATCCGAATAGCGGTTTAGCCAAAAACATTCAGTACTTC

J gene: TRBJ2-5
V gene: TRBV14
D gene: TRBD2
clone size: many
CDR3 protein: CASSPGGAGKTQSF
CDR3 DNA: TGTGCCAGCAGCCCGGGGGGGGCTGGGAAGACCCAGTCCTTC

J gene: TRBJ2-5
V gene: TRBV9
D gene: NA
clone size: many
CDR3 protein: CASSSKVGGETQYF
CDR3 DNA: TGTGCCAGCAGCTCCAAGGTGGGGGGAGAGACCCAGTACTTC

J gene: TRBJ1-5
V gene: TRBV2
D gene: NA
clone size: many
CDR3 protein: CASSDDGGSQPQHF
CDR3 DNA: TGTGCCAGCAGTGACGACGGGGGGAGTCAGCCCCAGCATTTT

J gene: TRBJ1-2
V gene: TRBV5-5
D gene: NA
clone size: many
CDR3 protein: CASSFWTEGTVGYTF
CDR3 DNA: TGTGCCAGCAGCTTTTGGACGGAGGGGACGGTTGGCTACACCTTC

J gene: TRBJ2-1
V gene: TRBV24-1
D gene: TRBD1
clone size: many
CDR3 protein: CATSDGRQGAYNEQFF
CDR3 DNA: TGTGCCACCAGTGACGGACGACAGGGGGCTTACAATGAGCAGTTCTTC

J gene: TRBJ2-3
V gene: TRBV7-2
D gene: TRBD2
clone size: many
CDR3 protein: CASSLAQRGRDTQYF
CDR3 DNA: TGTGCCAGCAGCTTAGCCCAGCGGGGGAGAGATACGCAGTATTTT

J gene: TRBJ2-7
V gene: TRBV7-2
D gene: NA
clone size: NA
CDR3 protein: CASGLAEGAGTYGQYF
CDR3 DNA: TGTGCCAGCGGCTTAGCGGAGGGAGCTGGGACCTACGGGCAGTACTTC

J gene: TRBJ2-1
V gene: TRBV28
D gene: NA
clone size: few
CDR3 protein: CASTLVLRDNEQFF
CDR3 DNA: TGTGCCAGCACCCTGGTCTTGAGGGACAATGAGCAGTTCTTC

J gene: TRBJ1-4
V gene: TRBV25-1
D gene: TRBD1
clone size: NA
CDR3 protein: CASSDLRTGSCEKLFF
CDR3 DNA: TGTGCCAGCAGTGATCTGAGGACAGGTAGTTGTGAAAAACTGTTTTTT

J gene: TRBJ2-5
V gene: TRBV3-1
D gene: TRBD1
clone size: many
CDR3 protein: CASSQDRQGGQTQYF
CDR3 DNA: TGTGCCAGCAGCCAAGATCGACAGGGCGGGCAGACCCAGTACTTC

J gene: TRBJ2-5
V gene: TRBV10-3
D gene: TRBD2
clone size: many
CDR3 protein: CAISAGEGRETQYF
CDR3 DNA: TGTGCCATCAGTGCGGGGGAGGGTCGGGAGACCCAGTACTTC

J gene: TRBJ1-2
V gene: TRBV20-1
D gene: NA
clone size: many
CDR3 protein: CSAREAYHYGYTF
CDR3 DNA: TGCAGTGCTAGAGAAGCTTACCACTATGGCTACACCTTC

J gene: TRBJ1-4
V gene: TRBV7-9
D gene: NA
clone size: many
CDR3 protein: CASSLSSAFSSEKLFF
CDR3 DNA: TGTGCCAGCAGCTTATCTTCGGCCTTCTCGAGTGAAAAACTGTTTTTT

J gene: TRBJ1-1
V gene: TRBV7-9
D gene: TRBD1
clone size: few
CDR3 protein: CASSLLPGQGTTEAFF
CDR3 DNA: TGTGCCAGCAGCTTACTACCGGGACAGGGGACCACTGAAGCTTTCTTT

J gene: TRBJ2-3
V gene: TRBV2
D gene: NA
clone size: NA
CDR3 protein: CASSSNRDTDTDTQYF
CDR3 DNA: TGTGCCAGCAGTTCTAATAGGGACACTGACACAGATACGCAGTATTTT

J gene: TRBJ2-6
V gene: TRBV20-1
D gene: TRBD1
clone size: many
CDR3 protein: CSARRLGQGTANVLTF
CDR3 DNA: TGCAGTGCTAGACGACTGGGACAGGGGACGGCCAACGTCCTGACTTTC

J gene: TRBJ1-3
V gene: TRBV7-9
D gene: NA
clone size: NA
CDR3 protein: CASSLGGGRSGNTIYF
CDR3 DNA: TGTGCCAGCAGCTTAGGGGGGGGACGTTCTGGAAACACCATATATTTT

J gene: TRBJ1-2
V gene: TRBV4-1
D gene: TRBD1
clone size: NA
CDR3 protein: CASSVPGQGTNYGYTF
CDR3 DNA: TGCGCCAGCAGCGTTCCGGGACAGGGGACTAACTATGGCTACACCTTC

J gene: TRBJ2-1
V gene: TRBV2
D gene: TRBD1
clone size: many
CDR3 protein: CASSERTGVYNEQFF
CDR3 DNA: TGTGCCAGCAGTGAACGGACAGGGGTTTACAATGAGCAGTTCTTC

J gene: TRBJ2-1
V gene: TRBV7-6
D gene: TRBD1
clone size: few
CDR3 protein: CASSLGDRHPYNEQFF
CDR3 DNA: TGTGCCAGCAGCCTAGGGGACAGGCACCCCTACAATGAGCAGTTCTTC

J gene: TRBJ2-7
V gene: TRBV7-3
D gene: TRBD2
clone size: many
CDR3 protein: CASSWDYSAEQYF
CDR3 DNA: TGTGCCAGCAGCTGGGACTACTCCGCCGAGCAGTACTTC

J gene: TRBJ1-4
V gene: TRBV18
D gene: NA
clone size: many
CDR3 protein: CASSPNWGEKLFF
CDR3 DNA: TGTGCCAGCTCCCCCAATTGGGGGGAAAAACTGTTTTTT

J gene: TRBJ2-1
V gene: TRBV6-1
D gene: TRBD2
clone size: few
CDR3 protein: CASSEGGGGLVFYNEQFF
CDR3 DNA: TGTGCCAGCAGTGAAGGCGGGGGGGGCCTAGTCTTTTACAATGAGCAGTTCTTC

J gene: TRBJ2-3
V gene: TRBV27
D gene: NA
clone size: NA
CDR3 protein: CPSRGLEDTQYF
CDR3 DNA: TGTCCCAGCCGCGGACTGGAGGATACGCAGTATTTT

J gene: TRBJ2-5
V gene: TRBV2
D gene: NA
clone size: many
CDR3 protein: CASSEGLVETQYF
CDR3 DNA: TGTGCCAGCAGTGAAGGGCTAGTAGAGACCCAGTACTTC

J gene: TRBJ1-4
V gene: TRBV15
D gene: NA
clone size: NA
CDR3 protein: CATSRDGEGSNEKLFF
CDR3 DNA: TGTGCCACCAGCAGAGATGGTGAAGGGAGTAATGAAAAACTGTTTTTT

J gene: TRBJ1-6
V gene: TRBV7-6
D gene: TRBD1
clone size: once
CDR3 protein: CASSLTGGNPGSPLHF
CDR3 DNA: TGTGCCAGCAGCTTGACAGGGGGCAACCCTGGGTCACCCCTCCACTTT